This T cell receptor (beta chain) was found in a study of blood T cell repertoires in COVID-19. Study information: PBMCs, B-cell-depleted T cells, or T cells were the source of the cDNA or gDNA that made up the material.

About this clone itself: Distinct nucleotide sequences in the sample also encode this CDR3.

The CDR3 length is 11 residues. The V end was cut by 8 bases, the J end by 4 bases, with 8 bases between. Original handling: It was from reference gene primer amplification that nucleated cell counts were estimated. TCRdb's copy holds only in-frame clones and misses some; the assay was immunoSEQ multiplex PCR. That table gives V, J and clone size, and the DNA gave D and trimming. Altogether approximately 83,000 clones are present, 85% being singletons, with the ten largest covering 3.4%. Sequenced sample: peripheral blood. The chain has TRBV12-3 or TRBV12-4 and TRBJ1-2; TRBD1 is a possible D gene (5 bases). This sequence was found in a middle-aged man with acute or convalescent COVID-19. This CDR3 is CASGQGYGYTF. In DNA, the CDR3 is TGTGCCAGCGGGCAGGGCTATGGCTACACCTTC.